Listed below are T cell receptor beta chains from one sample, sequenced in a study of radiotherapy plus CTLA-4 blockade in lung cancer. TCRdb keeps only in-frame clones here, not all; method: immunoSEQ multiplex PCR. The sample shows approximately 45,000 clones, roughly 60% of them seen only once. The sequencing used peripheral blood, collected from a patient treated with radiotherapy plus ipilimumab. These receptors all stem from a human donor with non-small cell lung cancer who had a partial response to radiotherapy plus ipilimumab. The CDR3 runs from the conserved cysteine through the conserved F or W. Fields, in order: V gene, D gene, J gene, CDR3 length, clone size, CDR3 protein, CDR3 DNA. A D gene is named only where the DNA matches it firmly. The listing skips clone size in some rows; elsewhere it reads once, few, many or a size class.

TRBV29-1	-	TRBJ1-2	14	few	CSVVSHDLTYGYTF	TGCAGCGTTGTATCCCACGATTTGACTTATGGCTACACCTTC
TRBV6-5	-	TRBJ1-2	14	-	CASSYAQGQYSYTF	TGTGCCAGCAGTTACGCCCAGGGGCAATATAGCTACACCTTC
TRBV9	-	TRBJ2-3	14	-	CASSVGSGQDTQYF	TGTGCCAGCAGCGTAGGGTCAGGGCAAGATACGCAGTATTTT
TRBV5-1	-	TRBJ2-4	16	-	CASSLSQGWPKNIQYF	TGCGCCAGCAGCTTGTCCCAGGGATGGCCCAAAAACATTCAGTACTTC
TRBV9	TRBD1	TRBJ1-2	16	few	CASSAYSGQGGYGYTF	TGTGCCAGCAGCGCCTACTCGGGACAGGGAGGGTATGGCTACACCTTC
TRBV30	-	TRBJ1-4	14	-	CAWTHQGNNEKLFF	TGTGCCTGGACCCACCAGGGGAATAATGAAAAACTGTTTTTT
TRBV5-6	-	TRBJ2-1	14	medium-sized	CASSLKSPYNEQFF	TGTGCCAGCAGCTTGAAGAGTCCCTACAATGAGCAGTTCTTC
TRBV6-4	-	TRBJ1-1	12	-	CASRGSDGGAFF	TGTGCCAGCAGGGGCTCGGACGGGGGAGCTTTCTTT
TRBV11-2	-	TRBJ1-1	13	few	CASSLSGATEAFF	TGTGCCAGCAGCCTGAGTGGGGCAACTGAAGCTTTCTTT
TRBV19	TRBD2	TRBJ2-7	14	few	CASSSSGSSYEQYF	TGTGCCAGTAGTTCTAGCGGGAGCTCCTACGAGCAGTACTTC
TRBV7-9	TRBD1	TRBJ2-6	18	few	CASSLAGTGGSGANVLTF	TGTGCCAGCAGCTTAGCCGGGACAGGGGGCTCTGGGGCCAACGTCCTGACTTTC
TRBV5-8	-	TRBJ2-7	14	-	CASSPRRGPNEQYF	TGTGCCAGCAGCCCGAGGAGGGGGCCGAACGAGCAGTACTTC
TRBV5-1	TRBD1	TRBJ2-5	16	-	CASSYTGASVQETQYF	TGCGCCAGCAGCTATACAGGGGCCTCAGTTCAAGAGACCCAGTACTTC
TRBV15	-	TRBJ1-1	14	-	CATSRDTAGTEAFF	TGTGCCACCAGCAGAGATACGGCGGGGACTGAAGCTTTCTTT
TRBV2	TRBD1	TRBJ2-7	14	-	CASSGDRDLNEQYF	TGTGCCAGCAGTGGGGACAGGGATTTGAACGAGCAGTACTTC
TRBV30	TRBD1	TRBJ2-4	14	-	CAWSLGTGKNIQYF	TGTGCCTGGAGTCTCGGGACAGGGAAAAACATTCAGTACTTC
TRBV6-7	TRBD2	TRBJ2-7	15	few	CASSYAGGAVNEQYF	TGTGCCAGCAGTTACGCGGGGGGGGCAGTCAACGAGCAGTACTTC
TRBV13	-	TRBJ2-5	20	-	CASSRGGSLPLSGGKETQYF	TGTGCCAGCAGCAGGGGCGGGAGCTTACCTCTTTCGGGGGGCAAAGAGACCCAGTACTTC
TRBV10-3	-	TRBJ1-2	14	few	CAISESADNYGYTF	TGTGCCATCAGTGAGTCTGCGGATAACTATGGCTACACCTTC
TRBV30	TRBD1	TRBJ2-2	15	-	CAWDQGAYHPGELFF	TGTGCCTGGGACCAGGGGGCTTATCACCCCGGGGAGCTGTTTTTT
TRBV7-6	-	TRBJ1-2	13	many	CASSLKEDYGYTF	TGTGCCAGCAGCTTAAAAGAGGATTATGGCTACACCTTC
TRBV7-9	TRBD2	TRBJ2-5	15	few	CASSFQRGGGETQYF	TGTGCCAGCAGCTTCCAGCGGGGGGGCGGGGAGACCCAGTACTTC
TRBV18	-	TRBJ1-6	17	-	CASSPTSGIQGNSPLHF	TGTGCCAGCTCACCAACCTCCGGGATTCAAGGCAATTCACCCCTCCACTTT
TRBV4-1	-	TRBJ2-1	14	-	CASSQDVGGNEQFF	TGCGCCAGCAGCCAAGATGTGGGGGGCAATGAGCAGTTCTTC
TRBV2	-	TRBJ2-7	12	few	CASSSSSYEQYF	TGTGCCAGCAGCTCGAGCTCCTACGAGCAGTACTTC
TRBV7-9	TRBD1	TRBJ2-7	15	-	CASSPPDRVLPEQYF	TGTGCCAGCAGCCCCCCTGACAGGGTCCTTCCCGAGCAGTACTTC
TRBV5-1	-	TRBJ2-7	13	-	CASSEATSYEQYF	TGCGCCAGCAGCGAAGCGACTTCCTACGAGCAGTACTTC
TRBV9	-	TRBJ2-1	14	once	CASSGSGWAKEQFF	TGTGCCAGCAGCGGTAGTGGGTGGGCCAAGGAGCAGTTCTTC
TRBV7-8	TRBD2	TRBJ2-7	14	-	CASSSQAGSVEQYF	TGTGCCAGCAGCTCCCAAGCGGGGAGTGTAGAGCAGTACTTC
TRBV4-2	-	TRBJ1-4	13	-	CASSQGSGEKLFF	TGTGCCAGCAGCCAAGGCAGTGGTGAAAAACTGTTTTTT
TRBV7-6	-	TRBJ2-7	15	-	CASSLRTGGGYEQYF	TGTGCCAGCAGCCTTAGAACGGGGGGCGGGTACGAGCAGTACTTC
TRBV27	-	TRBJ1-5	13	-	CASSLGRLGPQHF	TGTGCCAGCAGTTTGGGCAGGCTGGGGCCCCAGCATTTT
TRBV11-1	-	TRBJ1-1	13	-	CASSLQGNTEAFF	TGTGCCAGCAGCTTGCAGGGGAACACTGAAGCTTTCTTT
TRBV5-6	TRBD1	TRBJ2-6	18	-	CASSSLGQASSGANVLTF	TGTGCCAGCAGCTCGTTGGGACAGGCAAGCTCTGGGGCCAACGTCCTGACTTTC
TRBV18	TRBD1	TRBJ1-2	17	-	CASSRGTGYGTDYGYTF	TGTGCCAGCTCACGTGGGACAGGGTACGGGACTGACTATGGCTACACCTTC
TRBV15	-	TRBJ2-2	14	-	CATSTQGNTGELFF	TGTGCCACCAGCACCCAGGGTAACACCGGGGAGCTGTTTTTT
TRBV30	TRBD2	TRBJ2-5	14	-	CAWSPSSGTETQYF	TGTGCCTGGAGTCCCTCTAGCGGGACCGAGACCCAGTACTTC
TRBV4-3	-	TRBJ1-2	16	-	CASSQDPHPGVYGYTF	TGCGCCAGCAGCCAAGATCCCCACCCGGGGGTTTATGGCTACACCTTC
TRBV10-3	TRBD1	TRBJ1-1	15	few	CAIRDDRDTNTEAFF	TGTGCCATCAGGGACGACAGGGACACGAACACTGAAGCTTTCTTT
TRBV7-6	-	TRBJ1-6	15	once	CASSPNREGNSPLHF	TGTGCCAGCAGCCCCAACAGGGAAGGGAATTCACCCCTCCACTTT
TRBV9	-	TRBJ1-3	16	-	CASSVGDGSSGNTIYF	TGTGCCAGCAGCGTCGGGGACGGGAGCTCTGGAAACACCATATATTTT
TRBV10-3	TRBD1	TRBJ1-2	14	-	CAISESQGAHGYTF	TGTGCCATCAGTGAGAGCCAGGGGGCACATGGCTACACCTTC
TRBV5-6	-	TRBJ2-3	15	-	CASSLVQDGTDTQYF	TGTGCCAGCAGCTTGGTACAGGATGGGACAGATACGCAGTATTTT
TRBV6-1	-	TRBJ1-6	12	few	CASRSYNSPLHF	TGTGCCAGCAGGAGCTATAATTCACCCCTCCACTTT
TRBV11-2	TRBD1	TRBJ2-7	15	few	CASSRASDRAYEQYF	TGTGCCAGCAGCCGCGCCTCGGACAGGGCCTACGAGCAGTACTTC
TRBV7-9	-	TRBJ2-5	12	-	CASSLEPGTQYF	TGTGCCAGCAGCTTAGAGCCGGGGACCCAGTACTTC
TRBV7-2	-	TRBJ1-1	14	-	CASSLISGYTEAFF	TGTGCCAGCAGCTTAATTTCGGGGTACACTGAAGCTTTCTTT
TRBV7-6	TRBD1	TRBJ1-3	17	-	CASSPTGGDAGGHTIYF	TGTGCCAGCAGCCCCACCGGGGGGGATGCAGGGGGGCACACCATATATTTT
TRBV11-2	TRBD2	TRBJ2-2	17	few	CASSLLAGGINTGELFF	TGTGCCAGCAGCCTCTTAGCGGGGGGGATTAACACCGGGGAGCTGTTTTTT
TRBV7-2	TRBD1	TRBJ2-1	15	-	CASSLGTGSYNEQFF	TGTGCCAGCAGCTTGGGGACAGGGAGCTACAATGAGCAGTTCTTC
TRBV9	-	TRBJ2-7	15	once	CASSSQLGGIYEQYF	TGTGCCAGCAGCTCGCAGCTGGGGGGAATCTACGAGCAGTACTTC
TRBV9	TRBD2	TRBJ2-1	15	-	CASSGTSGTPNEQFF	TGTGCCAGCAGTGGGACTAGCGGGACCCCCAATGAGCAGTTCTTC
TRBV7-3	TRBD2	TRBJ2-3	13	-	CASSRDYTDTQYF	TGTGCCAGCAGTCGGGACTACACAGATACGCAGTATTTT
TRBV5-8	TRBD1	TRBJ1-2	16	-	CASRDYTGGVTYGYTF	TGTGCCAGCAGGGACTATACAGGGGGGGTGACCTATGGCTACACCTTC
TRBV20-1	-	TRBJ1-1	11	few	CSASNRAGAFF	TGCAGTGCTAGTAACAGGGCGGGTGCTTTCTTT